These 23 T cell receptor beta chains were all obtained from the same sample, sequenced in a study of identical twins. TCRdb recomputed calls from the 5' RACE reads with MiXCR, one row per CDR3 protein. The table records 18,000 or so distinct CDR3 sequences, nearly 70% of them present only once. The sample consisted of memory (CD45RO+) T cells sorted from blood. The receptors shown here come from a woman younger than 30 in good health. This table probably holds off-target reads from a library built for another chain.

J is TRBJ2-5 and V is TRBV2, with TRBD2 matching over 8 bases. This CDR3 has 17 amino acids. In germline, CDR1 is SNHLY, CDR2 FYNNEI. J was trimmed by 2 bases and V by 4 bases; bases with no gene match: 12. The CDR3, as DNA: TGTGCCAGCAGTGTCGGACTAGCCGCACTCCCTCAAGAGACCCAGTACTTC. This translates into CASSVGLAALPQETQYF.

The chain recombines TRBV9 with TRBJ2-1, with D perhaps matching TRBD1 (6 bases). Germline V lookup: CDR1 SGDLS, CDR2 YYNGEE. Trimming stripped 0 bases from V and 4 bases from J, with 11 bases between. This CDR3 contains 15 residues. The CDR3 reads CASSVGGGWYNEQFF. The CDR3 region has the DNA TGTGCCAGCAGCGTAGGAGGGGGATGGTACAATGAGCAGTTCTTC.

This clonotype has just one count. The genes are TRBV6-1 and TRBJ2-3; D remains unclear. Per germline, CDR1 MNHNS and CDR2 SASEGT. The CDR3 spans 16 residues. The V and J ends lost 6 bases and 2 bases respectively, with 18 bases between them. CDR3 DNA: TGTGCCAGCAGCTCTTGGGGTAGGCCGGACACAGATACGCAGTATTTT. This translates into CASSSWGRPDTDTQYF.

The count of this clonotype is one. This chain uses TRBV15 with TRBJ2-4; 7 bases match TRBD1. In germline, CDR1 is LNHNV, CDR2 YYDKDF (reference sequence). With V trimmed by 0 bases and J by 6 bases, 8 bases remained unmatched. The CDR3 consists of 16 residues. The CDR3 reads CATSRDRQQGLNIQYF. The CDR3, as DNA: TGTGCCACCAGCAGAGATCGGCAACAGGGGTTAAACATTCAGTACTTC.

The chain joins TRBV5-6 to TRBJ2-5; D not certain. Trimming shortened V by 5 bases and J by 5 bases, and 10 bases separated the two germline ends. Germline V gives CDR1 SGHDT, CDR2 YYEEEE. The CDR3 is made up of 12 amino acids. CDR3 coding DNA: TGTGCCAGCAGTTCTTGGCTGGAGACCCAGTACTTC. Translated, it gives CASSSWLETQYF. Using reference TRBV5-6 and TRBJ2-5 for the parts outside the CDR3, the full variable domain is DAGVTQSPTHLIKTRGQQVTLRCSPKSGHDTVSWYQQALGQGPQFIFQYYEEEERQRGNFPDRFSGHQFPNYSSELNVNALLLGDSALYLCASSSWLETQYFGPGTRLLVL.

The rearrangement uses TRBV20-1 and TRBJ2-7; TRBD2 matches at 10 bases. Germline V lookup: CDR1 DFQATT, CDR2 SNEGSKA (reference sequence). The CDR3 consists of 14 residues. V lost 1 base, J lost 1 base, and 1 base stayed unmatched. This chain's CDR3 is CSARGLAGSYEQYF. The CDR3 nucleotides read TGCAGTGCTAGAGGACTAGCGGGTTCCTACGAGCAGTACTTC.

This clonotype was seen a handful of times. The chain recombines TRBV4-2 with TRBJ2-1; D remains ambiguous. The CDR3 contains 17 residues. The ends were cut back, 1 base at V and 2 bases at J, with 15 bases in the middle. Germline V gives CDR1 LGHNA, CDR2 YNFKEQ. The CDR3 spells CASSQAENRNTYNEQFF. CDR3 in DNA: TGTGCCAGCAGCCAAGCCGAAAATCGAAATACCTACAATGAGCAGTTCTTC.

This chain links TRBV11-2 with TRBJ2-3, with D uncertain. CDR1 and CDR2 (germline): SGHAT, FQNNGV. This CDR3 has 11 residues. The ends were cut back, 4 bases at V and 7 bases at J, with 6 bases in the middle. The CDR3 region is CASSSQHTQYF. The CDR3 DNA is TGTGCCAGCAGCTCACAACATACGCAGTATTTT.

The J gene is TRBJ2-3, the V gene TRBV11-1; 13 positions match TRBD2. The CDR3 sequence is 16 residues long. The germline CDR1 and CDR2 sequences are SGHAT and FQDESV (reference sequence). V lost 3 bases, J lost 4 bases, and 4 bases stayed unmatched. This chain's CDR3 is CASSFRTSGSSDTQYF. CDR3 DNA sequence: TGTGCCAGCAGCTTCCGGACTAGCGGGAGCTCAGATACGCAGTATTTT.

This sequence joins TRBV20-1 and TRBJ1-5, with D maybe TRBD1 (6 bases). V lost 4 bases, J lost 0 bases, and 13 bases lay in between. There are 15 residues in the CDR3. From germline, CDR1 is DFQATT and CDR2 SNEGSKA (reference sequence). DNA of the CDR3: TGCAGTGCTACTGCACAGGGACATAGCAATCAGCCCCAGCATTTT. Translated: CSATAQGHSNQPQHF.

The chain employs TRBV5-1 and TRBJ2-2, with TRBD2 matching 7 bases. CDR1 and CDR2 (germline): SGHRS, YFSETQ. This CDR3 is 14 amino acids long. With 3 bases clipped from V and 3 bases from J, the junction kept 2 bases outside the gene matches. CDR3 sequence: CASSSAGDTGELFF. In DNA, the CDR3 is TGCGCCAGCAGCTCCGCGGGGGACACCGGGGAGCTGTTTTTT.

The chain has TRBV11-3 and TRBJ2-4; D is undetermined. Germline-derived CDR1 and CDR2 are SGHNT and YENEEA. CDR3 length: 15 amino acids. Deletions cut 1 base from V and 2 bases from J, with 9 bases between. In DNA, the CDR3 is TGTGCCAGCAGCTTAGGGGAAAGGACCAAAAACATTCAGTACTTC. This sequence encodes CASSLGERTKNIQYF.

This clonotype has only one observation. The chain carries TRBV30 and TRBJ2-3; 11 bases fit TRBD2. The germline V gene has CDR1 GTSNPN and CDR2 SVGIG (reference sequence). The CDR3 covers 16 residues. Trimming took 7 bases from V and 4 from J; bases not matched to a gene: 13. The CDR3 loop is CASNAGTSGTSDTQYF. CDR3 nucleotide sequence: TGTGCCTCAAATGCCGGGACTAGCGGTACCTCAGATACGCAGTATTTT.

The CDR3 here is CSVDRTGELFF. DNA of the CDR3: TGCAGCGTTGACAGAACCGGGGAGCTGTTTTTT. The rearrangement links TRBV29-1 to TRBJ2-2, with D unresolved. The length of the CDR3 is 11 residues. In germline, CDR1 is SQVTM, CDR2 ANQGSEA. Between the trimmed V and J ends, which lost 3 bases and 5 bases, there was a span of 4 bases.

The chain employs TRBV7-2 and TRBJ2-3, with TRBD2 matching over 9 bases. J lost 5 bases, V lost 11 bases, and 14 bases had no gene match. Germline CDR1 and CDR2: SGHTA and FQGNSA. This CDR3 has 15 amino acids. Here the CDR3 DNA reads TGTGCCTCCTCCCCCGGCGGGAGGGCCCTAGATACGCAGTATTTT. Its translation is CASSPGGRALDTQYF.

J is TRBJ1-2 and V is TRBV6-2 or TRBV6-3; D is uncertain. With 0 bases removed from V and 2 bases from J, the gap between germline ends came to 7 bases. CDR1 MNHEY and CDR2 SVGEGT come from the germline V gene. This CDR3 is built from 14 residues. The CDR3 coding sequence is TGTGCCAGCAGTTACTCGCAACAGAACTATGGCTACACCTTC. This translates into CASSYSQQNYGYTF.

The sample holds a few counts of this clonotype. The rearrangement joins TRBV12-2 to TRBJ2-1. TRBV12-2 is flagged as a pseudogene. The CDR3 sequence is 17 residues long. The CDR3 is CASRFKNAGDPYNEQFF. For the CDR3, the DNA is TGTGCAAGTCGCTTTAAAAATGCAGGGGATCCTTACAATGAGCAGTTCTTC.

J is TRBJ2-7 and V is TRBV4-3; D might be TRBD1 or TRBD2, each matching 5 bases. The V end was cut by 0 bases, the J end by 1 base, with 13 bases between. The CDR3 runs to 16 residues. Germline V gene sequence: CDR1 LGHNA, CDR2 YSLEER. CDR3 loop: CASSQDLGDWSYEQYF. The CDR3 bases are TGCGCCAGCAGCCAAGATCTGGGGGATTGGTCCTACGAGCAGTACTTC.

This clonotype was detected a few times. The chain combines TRBV2 with TRBJ2-1; no definite D call. Germline V lookup: CDR1 SNHLY, CDR2 FYNNEI. The CDR3 has 11 residues. V lost 4 bases and J lost 7, with 5 bases in between. The DNA for the CDR3 is TGTGCCAGCAGTGTTAGGAATGAGCAGTTCTTC. Protein sequence: CASSVRNEQFF.

The V call is TRBV21-1, the J call TRBJ2-1; the listed D gene, TRBD2, was not tested against the DNA. TRBV21-1 is a documented pseudogene. This CDR3 comprises 21 residues. The CDR3 loop is CASSNLVVGSDRAVFDNEQFF. The CDR3 DNA sequence: TGTGCCAGCAGCAACCTAGTCGTGGGGTCAGACCGCGCGGTCTTCGACAATGAGCAGTTCTTC.

This clonotype came up a few times. This chain joins TRBV14 and TRBJ2-7, with D possibly TRBD2 on 5 matching bases. CDR1 is SGHDN and CDR2 is FVKESK in the germline V gene. Trimming cost V 0 bases and J 0 bases, with 15 bases left between them. The CDR3 runs 17 residues. In nucleotides, the CDR3 is TGTGCCAGCAGCCAAGATATTAGCCCGGGGTACTCCTACGAGCAGTACTTC. It translates to CASSQDISPGYSYEQYF.

The CDR3 reads CASSESPGQHYEQYF. As DNA, the CDR3 is TGTGCCAGCAGTGAATCCCCGGGACAACACTACGAGCAGTACTTC. This rearrangement joins TRBV6-1 to TRBJ2-7; possible D gene TRBD1, 6 bases. CDR3 length equals 15 residues. V lost 2 bases and J 3 bases, leaving 14 bases between the germline ends. Germline CDR1 MNHNS, CDR2 SASEGT.

The V and J genes are TRBV7-7 and TRBJ2-1, with a weak D call TRBD2 (6 bases). This CDR3 is built from 15 residues. Deletions cut 4 bases from V and 1 base from J, with 11 bases between. CDR1 SSHAT and CDR2 FNYEAQ come from the germline V gene (reference sequence). This chain's CDR3 is CASSSRLGSYNEQFF. The CDR3, as DNA: TGTGCCAGCAGCTCCCGACTAGGGTCCTACAATGAGCAGTTCTTC.